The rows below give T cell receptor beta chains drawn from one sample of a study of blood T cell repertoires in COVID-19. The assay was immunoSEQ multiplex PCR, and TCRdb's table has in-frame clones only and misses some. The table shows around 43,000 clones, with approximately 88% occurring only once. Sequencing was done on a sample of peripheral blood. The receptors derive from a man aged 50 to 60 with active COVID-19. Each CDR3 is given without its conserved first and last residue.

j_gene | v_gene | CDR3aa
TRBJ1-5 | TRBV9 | ASSVTGHQPQH
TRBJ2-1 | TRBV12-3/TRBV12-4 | ASSTDRDDEQF
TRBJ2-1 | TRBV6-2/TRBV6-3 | ASSYHTGQGSF
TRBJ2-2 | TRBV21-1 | ASWPSLMNTGELF
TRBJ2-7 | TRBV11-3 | ASSLNRINEQY
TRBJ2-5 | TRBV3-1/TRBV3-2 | ASSQGNGQETQY
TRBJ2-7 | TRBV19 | ASTSGSYEQY
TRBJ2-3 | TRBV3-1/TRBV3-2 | ASSQEGRDTQY
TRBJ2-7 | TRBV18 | ASSPLLAEFTYEQY
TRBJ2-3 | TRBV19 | ASSILPGGTDTQY
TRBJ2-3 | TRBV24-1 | ATSTGATQY
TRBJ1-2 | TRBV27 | ASSLGGQGHYGYT
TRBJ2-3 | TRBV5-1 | ASTSGRATADTQY